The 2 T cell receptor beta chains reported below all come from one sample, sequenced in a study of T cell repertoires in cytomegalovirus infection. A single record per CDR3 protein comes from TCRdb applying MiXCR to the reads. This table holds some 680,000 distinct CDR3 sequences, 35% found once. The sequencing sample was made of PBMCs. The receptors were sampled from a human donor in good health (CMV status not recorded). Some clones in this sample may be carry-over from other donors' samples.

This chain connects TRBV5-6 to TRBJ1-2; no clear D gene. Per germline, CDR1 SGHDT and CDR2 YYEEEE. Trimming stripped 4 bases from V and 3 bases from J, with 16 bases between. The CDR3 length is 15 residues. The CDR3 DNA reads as TGTGCCAGCAGCGGGCAGTCCCCATTTGACTATGGCTACACCTTC. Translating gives CASSGQSPFDYGYTF.

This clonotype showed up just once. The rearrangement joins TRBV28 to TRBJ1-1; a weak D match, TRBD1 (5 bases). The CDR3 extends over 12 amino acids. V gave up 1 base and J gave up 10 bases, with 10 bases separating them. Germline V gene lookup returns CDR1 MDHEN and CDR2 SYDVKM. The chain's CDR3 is CASSLLLRGAFF. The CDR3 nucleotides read TGTGCCAGCAGTTTATTATTGAGGGGAGCTTTCTTT.